The 19 T cell receptor beta chains below were found in one sample sequenced in a study of a mutant IDH1 vaccine in newly diagnosed glioma. Sequencing used immunoSEQ multiplex PCR; TCRdb keeps in-frame clones, though not all of them. The table lists 55,000 to 65,000 clones, around 80% of them singletons, with about 3.7% in the top ten. Sample time point: week 11, during vaccination. With topical imiquimod, each dose of the vaccine consisted of 300 ug of mutant IDH1 20-mer peptide. What these receptors recognize is not known. Sequenced material: PBMCs, taken from a glioma patient whose treatment included an IDH1 peptide vaccine. These receptors originate from a man aged 25-45 years with glioma.

This chain connects TRBV27 to TRBJ1-1; 9 bases align to TRBD1. V was clipped by 3 bases and J by 6 bases; unmatched bases: 14. CDR3 length: 17 amino acids. The germline gives CDR1 MNHEY, CDR2 SMNVEV (reference sequence). As DNA, the CDR3 is TGTGCCAGCAGTTTGATTCCTCCGGGACAGGGTACGGCTGAAGCTTTCTTT. Its translation is CASSLIPPGQGTAEAFF.

The chain couples TRBV11-3 to TRBJ2-1, with 12 bases that match TRBD2. Germline CDR1 reads SGHNT; CDR2 reads YENEEA. The CDR3 consists of 17 residues. Germline trimming cut 1 base from V and 2 bases from J; bases unmatched to any gene: 3. The chain's CDR3 is CASSLGRTSGAYNEQFF. Here the CDR3 DNA reads TGTGCCAGCAGCTTAGGGAGGACTAGCGGGGCCTACAATGAGCAGTTCTTC.

This chain connects TRBV27 to TRBJ1-4; tentative D call: TRBD1 (6 bases). The CDR3 length is 17 residues. Trimming cost V 1 base and J 3 bases, with 15 bases left between them. Germline V lookup: CDR1 MNHEY, CDR2 SMNVEV (reference sequence). In nucleotides, the CDR3 is TGTGCCAGCAGTTTATACCAACAGGGTCAGGCTAATGAAAAACTGTTTTTT. Its translation is CASSLYQQGQANEKLFF.

The gene calls are TRBV5-1 and TRBJ2-5, with D unclear. Trimming shortened V by 0 bases and J by 5 bases, and 8 bases separated the two germline ends. Germline CDR1 reads SGHRS; CDR2 reads YFSETQ. The CDR3 runs 13 residues. The CDR3 is CASSLEWSETQYF. CDR3 in DNA: TGCGCCAGCAGCTTGGAGTGGTCTGAGACCCAGTACTTC.

J is TRBJ2-3 and V is TRBV7-9, with 7 positions matching TRBD1. Germline V CDR1 and CDR2: SEHNR, FQNEAQ (reference sequence). The CDR3 covers 16 residues. After removal of 1 base from V and 1 base from J, the junction contained 5 bases not matched to a gene. CDR3 DNA sequence: TGTGCCAGCAGCTTAGGGCCTACAGGGGGCACAGATACGCAGTATTTT. Translation gives CASSLGPTGGTDTQYF.

The chain carries TRBV5-4 and TRBJ2-5; 10 bases match TRBD2. The CDR3 sequence is 17 residues long. V dropped 0 bases and J dropped 2; count of bases not matched to a gene: 7. The germline CDR1 and CDR2 sequences are SGHNT and YYREEE (reference sequence). The CDR3 DNA is TGTGCCAGCAGCTTGGGGTTTGGAGCGGGGGGGCAAGAGACCCAGTACTTC. Amino acids: CASSLGFGAGGQETQYF.

The CDR3 region has the DNA TGCAGCGTACGAGCTAGCACAGATACGCAGTATTTT. This codes for CSVRASTDTQYF. This chain uses TRBV29-1 with TRBJ2-3; D unresolved. The germline V gene encodes CDR1 SQVTM and CDR2 ANQGSEA. This CDR3 is built from 12 residues. Trimming took 6 bases from V and 0 from J, leaving 7 bases between them.

The gene calls are TRBV25-1 and TRBJ2-1, with D possibly matching TRBD2 (6 bases). The CDR3 is 14 residues long. Trimming removed 4 bases at V and 8 bases at J, with 15 bases between. CDR1 is MGHDK, CDR2 SYGVNS, per germline. The CDR3 sequence: CASSGRGDIDEQFF. The CDR3, as DNA: TGTGCCAGCAGTGGGAGGGGAGATATCGATGAGCAGTTCTTC.

V usage is TRBV7-2 and J usage is TRBJ1-2, with D unclear. Per the germline V gene, CDR1 is SGHTA and CDR2 is FQGNSA. Deletions cut 2 bases from V and 7 bases from J, with 11 bases between. The CDR3 has 13 amino acids. CDR3 bases: TGTGCCAGCAGCTTACAAGGGATTAGTGGCTACACCTTC. This gives the protein CASSLQGISGYTF.

This chain joins TRBV29-1 and TRBJ1-2; D call uncertain. V lost 4 bases and J lost 2, with 8 bases in between. Germline CDR1 SQVTM, CDR2 ANQGSEA. The CDR3 covers 12 residues. For the CDR3, the DNA is TGCAGCGTTGTGAAAGAGAACTATGGCTACACCTTC. Amino acid sequence: CSVVKENYGYTF.

The rearrangement links TRBV9 to TRBJ1-3, with 8 bases lining up with TRBD1. CDR3 length: 15 amino acids. Germline loops: CDR1 SGDLS, CDR2 YYNGEE. V lost 3 bases to trimming and J lost 2 bases; unmatched junction nucleotides: 4. As DNA, the CDR3 is TGTGCCAGCAGCGCGACGACAGGGGCTGGAAACACCATATATTTT. This codes for CASSATTGAGNTIYF.

The chain recombines TRBV4-3 with TRBJ1-3, with D hard to call. Trimming shortened V by 0 bases and J by 4 bases, and 10 bases separated the two germline ends. The CDR3 length is 15 residues. Germline V gives CDR1 LGHNA, CDR2 YSLEER. CDR3 nucleotides: TGCGCCAGCAGCCAAGATATATGGGAAGGAAACACCATATATTTT. Translated, it gives CASSQDIWEGNTIYF.

The gene calls are TRBV9 and TRBJ2-7, with a tentative D call TRBD2 (6 bases). Germline CDR1 and CDR2: SGDLS and YYNGEE. V was cut by 2 bases and J by 6 bases, with 21 bases left in between. The CDR3 totals 16 residues. CDR3 region: CASSVSEGYYLGEQYF. The CDR3 nucleotides read TGTGCCAGCAGCGTCTCGGAGGGATACTACCTAGGCGAGCAGTACTTC.

This chain connects TRBV19 to TRBJ1-2, with D hard to call. V was clipped by 4 bases and J by 3 bases, with 18 bases between them. Germline values: CDR1 LNHDA, CDR2 SQIVND (reference sequence). CDR3 length: 16 residues. The CDR3, as DNA: TGTGCCAGTAGTAGGGAACCTGGAGGGATTTACTATGGCTACACCTTC. Translated: CASSREPGGIYYGYTF.

The V call is TRBV2, the J call TRBJ1-2, with TRBD1 matching 10 bases. Germline V gene sequence: CDR1 SNHLY, CDR2 FYNNEI. This CDR3 has 15 residues. The ends lost 8 bases at V and 5 bases at J; junction bases unmatched: 11. The CDR3 loop is CASVSRDRGGYGYTF. In DNA form, the CDR3 reads TGTGCCAGCGTGTCCCGGGACAGGGGCGGATATGGCTACACCTTC.

The chain recombines TRBV18 with TRBJ1-5; no definite D call. The CDR3 has 15 residues. Trimming took off 3 bases at V and 1 base at J, with 10 bases between the two ends. Germline loops: CDR1 KGHSH, CDR2 LQKENI. The CDR3 reads CASSPTLGSNQPQHF. The CDR3 DNA reads TGTGCCAGCTCACCTACATTGGGAAGCAATCAGCCCCAGCATTTT.

This chain connects TRBV4-1 to TRBJ1-1; D is unresolved. CDR1 is MGHRA, CDR2 YSYEKL, per germline. Trimming took off 1 base at V and 4 bases at J, with 7 bases between the two ends. CDR3 length: 13 amino acids. The CDR3 coding sequence is TGCGCCAGCAGCCAAGTGGGGTTCACTGAAGCTTTCTTT. Its translation is CASSQVGFTEAFF.

The J gene is TRBJ1-2, the V gene TRBV6-5; tentative D call: TRBD1 (5 bases). This CDR3 comprises 13 residues. Germline V gene data show CDR1 as MNHEY and CDR2 as SVGAGI. Trimming left V 7 bases short and J 0 bases short, with 9 bases between. The CDR3 DNA reads as TGTGCCAGCAAGGGGCGAGCTAACTATGGCTACACCTTC. Its protein is CASKGRANYGYTF.

The chain employs TRBV5-6 and TRBJ1-1, with 9 bases lining up with TRBD1. CDR3 length: 13 residues. The V gene's germline CDR1 is SGHDT and CDR2 YYEEEE. The V gene end was trimmed by 5 bases and the J gene end by 11 bases; junction bases not matched to a gene: 10. CDR3: CASSSGTGRLAFF. The CDR3 DNA reads as TGTGCCAGCAGTTCCGGGACAGGGAGGCTTGCTTTCTTT.